This T cell receptor (beta chain) is drawn from a study of cytomegalovirus exposure and HLA in healthy donors (dated by TCRdb to 2016 to 2017). Notes on the research overall: An earlier analysis of approximately 640 of the donors reported 276 Gb of sequence data and 120 million or so unique TCR beta sequences from about 179 million T cells. Roughly 300 gigabases of sequencing data and tens of millions of unique TCR sequences were included in an early release covering 550 to 800 HLA-typed donors. Of the 300 to 450 genotyped donors, about 80% fell in the genetic ancestry cluster associated with self-reported Caucasian donors. The aim of the study was to test whether cataloging public T cell receptors could identify signatures of past pathogen exposure. The T cell repertoires of some 700 subjects were profiled by immunosequencing and related to cytomegalovirus serostatus. In addition to the first cohort of 666 subjects, a separate validation cohort of 120 different subjects was used. High-throughput TCR immunosequencing, statistical association of individual TCRs with disease status, and machine learning were combined to predict cytomegalovirus infection status. To study patterns of TCR occurrence, a later analysis re-analyzed previously published TCR beta repertoires from under 750 donors and added high-resolution HLA genotyping. Rather than drawing on any new phenotypic data, the later analysis identified candidate immune exposures from TCR beta sequences and the way those sequences occurred across donors. To decide whether each TCR beta V gene segment behaved as functional or pseudogenic, an earlier analysis of some 540 of the donors relied on high-throughput TCR beta sequencing. Donor age, sex, ethnicity and CMV serostatus were collected together with the repertoire data. Genome-wide SNP genotypes for about 65% of the roughly 670 donors were used in a later genetic analysis, which treated that subset as a discovery cohort. Every repertoire in the discovery cohort had been generated on one and the same sequencing platform. HLA typing covered class I and class II loci at four-digit resolution. The number of typed donors differed by locus: roughly 620-640 for A, B, C, DRB1 and DQB1; about 520 for DQA1; around 610 for DPA1; and roughly 470 for DPB1. Five DR-DQ haplotypes were handled as single units for association and clustering because linkage in the cohort was strong. Among a few hundred genotyped donors of the cohort, an average of about 240,000 unique TCR beta nucleotide sequences were sequenced per donor, around 20% of them non-productive. The research as a whole found: A group of highly shared sequence variants was considered likely to be a technical artifact of the sequencing pipeline. Strong co-occurrence of HLA alleles, especially DR and DQ, made assigning TCR associations to individual alleles difficult. Three of the identified cytomegalovirus-associated TCR beta chains were confirmed in vitro to be specific for cytomegalovirus antigens. Broadly in line with IMGT annotations, most TCR beta V segments showed up in productive rearrangements about 90% or about 30% of the time in an earlier analysis of approximately 640 of the donors. For the cohort, immune exposure information was limited to CMV serostatus. Sequencing depth was assumed to be roughly uniform across donors in the presence/absence analyses, though that assumption may not hold. According to a later analysis, most CMV-associated TCR beta chains appeared to be HLA-restricted, and the HLA associations seemed to be driven largely by CMV exposure. Because counts were too low, roughly 18 rarely observed V segments, including chromosome 9 orphons, were left out of the earlier analysis of approximately 500 of the donors. Because some donors lacked HLA typing at each locus, the association tests relied only on the typed subset. Correlated functional status among segregating V segments might be attributable to linkage disequilibrium, but an unknown experimental factor could not be ruled out. A later analysis found that HLA-associated TCR beta chains were more clonally expanded and had lower generation probabilities than equally common non-associated chains. While some public TCRs were present in many individuals, most TCR sequences turned up only very rarely across donors. Only TCR beta chains were sequenced in this cohort, and the absence of alpha or paired-chain data limited detectable features. V-gene and J-gene trimming of TCR beta chains was associated with a missense DCLRE1C variant in a later genetic analysis, and the association was replicated in an independent cohort. According to a later analysis, parvovirus B19, influenza, CMV and Epstein-Barr virus appeared linked to several top co-occurrence clusters. In both the original and validation cohorts, the classifier was reported to diagnose cytomegalovirus status with high specificity and sensitivity. According to the authors, the approach could potentially be generalized to other disease states and immunological phenotypes. Because the 87-base-pair reads could not distinguish some IMGT-functional V segments, including TRBV6-2 and TRBV6-3, those segments were excluded. In the study, around 150 TCR beta chains were listed as associated with cytomegalovirus. A further reported finding was that TCR beta sequences accurately predicted the HLA-A and HLA-B alleles for most subjects in the first cohort. Specific HLA alleles were associated with over 15,000 TCR beta sequences at a false discovery rate of 0.05 in a later analysis. In a later analysis, TCR association rates were found to vary across HLA loci, with the most associated TCRs seen for DRB1 alleles and the fewest for HLA-C alleles. Compared with the approximately 670-donor mean, donors in an Asian-associated ancestry cluster had fewer N-insertions in productive TCRs, according to a later genetic analysis.

As concerns this clone: No cognate antigen has been identified for it. Base qualities are missing; no much larger clone stands one base away.

The cohort comprised fewer than 700 healthy bone marrow donors. Cohort members were all nominally healthy when sampled, although unrecorded immune exposures were likely present. The donor tested CMV seropositive, placing the donor among the 289 seropositive members of the cohort. Each donor provided a peripheral blood sample, and peripheral blood mononuclear cells were used for TCR beta sequencing. The Qiagen DNeasy Blood Extraction Kit was used to extract genomic DNA from the blood cell samples. The library was prepared using the immunoSEQ multiplex PCR assay. For the multiplex PCR, a mixture combining 60 forward primers for TCR Vbeta segments and 13 reverse primers for TCR Jbeta segments was used. The CDR3 region of rearranged TCR beta genes was amplified from genomic DNA by a multiplex PCR assay. Amplified TCR beta libraries were sequenced as 87-base-pair reads on the Illumina HiSeq System. Per the authors' processing: In a later analysis, roughly 80 million unique TCR beta chains were counted across the 500 to 850 repertoires, and around 11 million of these chains were shared by at least two donors. To remove PCR and sequencing errors, raw reads were error-corrected and collapsed into unique sequences using a nearest-neighbor algorithm that merged closely related sequences. CDR3 sequences were aligned to IMGT reference sequences to assign V, D and J gene segments. Each retained sequence needed at least a six-nucleotide match to both a V gene segment and a J gene segment. A rearrangement counted as productive if the CDR3 had no stop codons and remained in frame with V and J, and every other rearrangement counted as non-productive. CDR3 was defined by IMGT convention, running from the second conserved V-encoded cysteine to the conserved J-encoded phenylalanine. The earlier analysis of about 610 of the donors excluded any sequence lacking an unambiguous match to a single V gene segment. In an earlier analysis of several hundred of the donors, V segments were called functional above 56.7% productive rearrangements and were called segregating when the between-donor standard deviation exceeded 5%. A statistical classification framework was built to diagnose cytomegalovirus status from the catalog of TCR beta chain sequences. In a later analysis, V and J genes were assigned by comparing TCR nucleotide sequences against IMGT/GENE-DB human TR gene sequences. A later analysis assigned CDR3 sequences and most-parsimonious VDJ recombination scenarios with the TCRdist pipeline. In a later analysis, each TCR beta chain was defined by its CDR3 amino acid sequence together with its V-gene family, and reads without a unique V-gene family were excluded. To address suspected cross-contamination and a sequencing artifact, a later analysis removed some 620 highly shared, low-generation-probability nucleotide sequences. A later analysis calculated a clonal expansion index for each public chain from normalized within-repertoire ranks of inferred template counts. In a later analysis, generation probabilities were computed with a VDJ recombination model fitted to out-of-frame rearrangements, and the resulting probabilities were checked against IGoR. In a later analysis, TCR-TCR, TCR-HLA and TCR-CMV co-occurrence was scored with hypergeometric tests, and a repertoire-size bias correction was applied to TCR pairs. A later analysis estimated false discovery rates by permuting HLA or CMV assignments 20 times. In a later analysis, co-occurring TCRs were grouped using DBSCAN, and TCRdist sequence similarity was added for clustering within HLA-allele-positive subsets. For co-occurrence clustering, repertoires with fewer than 30,000 or more than 120,000 public chains were excluded, along with four to six repertoires with anomalous nucleotide sharing. This immuneACCESS table, as held by TCRdb, lists in-frame sequences with V and J called but not all clones. Of the missing ones, under half trace to an unresolved V gene in checked studies; the others have no known cause. That table is the source of V, J and clone size, and D and trimming were worked out from the DNA. This sample gives about 160,000 clones in total; 70% to 85% of them show up just once. Clones ranked in the top ten supply about 6% of the sample.

Trimming takes 2 bases off V and 9 bases off J; junction bases not matched to a gene: 10. The germline V gene specifies SGHTA as CDR1 and FQGTGA as CDR2. The CDR3 spans 15 residues, from the cysteine through the phenylalanine. The sequence is cut down to CDR3 DNA, 45 bases in frame from base 1. Recombination joined TRBV7-3 with TRBJ2-1, with 7 central nucleotides matching TRBD2. The source of this sequence is a man between 45 and 60 years old in good health and CMV-seropositive. Sequencing used PBMCs. The CDR3 loop reads CASSLGAREGGEQFF. The DNA sequence is TGTGCCAGCAGCTTAGGAGCGAGGGAGGGCGGTGAGCAGTTCTTC.